Below, 5 T cell receptor beta chains from the same sample are listed, as sequenced in a study of vaccination and CD4 T cells after COVID-19. Researchers used the Oncomine TCR Beta short-read assay to sequence DNA from cultured CD4+ T cells. Each CDR3 protein is one row after TCRdb ran MiXCR on the PCR reads. Here the sample spans approximately 23,000 distinct CDR3 sequences, 41% being singletons. These receptors have no identified antigens. Specified time point: late sampling 161 to 241 days after vaccination in three convalescent patients. Treatment given: approximately nine-day PBMC culture with coronavirus spike peptide pools or control peptides (ViraFEST assay). The input for sequencing was CD4+ T cells from blood, cultured in vitro, taken about 7 months after SARS-CoV-2 vaccination. These receptors all stem from a human donor who had recovered from COVID-19.

This clonotype was found once. This rearrangement joins TRBV6-2 or TRBV6-3 to TRBJ2-7, with D possibly being TRBD1 (6 bases). The V end was cut by 4 bases, the J end by 3 bases, with 10 bases between. This CDR3 region has 13 residues. Germline CDR1 and CDR2: MNHEY and SVGEGT. CDR3 region: CASSLWGLYEQYF. The CDR3 DNA sequence: TGTGCCAGCAGTTTATGGGGGCTCTACGAGCAGTACTTC.

This clonotype has more than one count but fewer than ten. V usage is TRBV2 and J usage is TRBJ1-2, with no clear D. The length of the CDR3 is 11 residues. Germline V gene data show CDR1 as SNHLY and CDR2 as FYNNEI. The V and J ends lost 3 bases and 7 bases respectively, with 6 bases between them. The CDR3 loop is CASSEAGGYTF. CDR3 in DNA: TGTGCCAGCAGTGAGGCGGGTGGCTACACCTTC.

This clonotype was found a few times. V gene TRBV20-1 combines with J gene TRBJ2-5, with 9 bases identical to TRBD2. This CDR3 contains 16 residues. V shed 4 bases, J shed 1 base, and the junction held 10 bases outside the gene matches. Germline loops: CDR1 DFQATT, CDR2 SNEGSKA (reference sequence). The CDR3 region is CSATFRLADFQETQYF. Written as DNA, the CDR3 is TGCAGTGCTACCTTTAGACTAGCGGACTTCCAAGAGACCCAGTACTTC.

The genes are TRBV10-2 and TRBJ1-5, with a possible D match to TRBD1 (6 bases). Trimming removed 3 bases from V and 3 bases from J, with 12 bases in between. CDR3 size: 15 residues. Per the germline V gene, CDR1 is WSHSY and CDR2 is SAAADI. The CDR3 loop reads CASSEGAGVNQPQHF. The CDR3 region has the DNA TGCGCCAGCAGTGAAGGGGCAGGGGTCAATCAGCCCCAGCATTTT.

This clonotype turned up a few times. The gene calls are TRBV7-2 and TRBJ1-1; D uncertain. Trimming took off 0 bases at V and 10 bases at J, with 15 bases between the two ends. The CDR3 extends over 14 amino acids. The V gene's germline CDR1 is SGHTA and CDR2 FQGNSA. The DNA of the CDR3 is TGTGCCAGCAGCTTAGCAGGGCTTTCGATCGGAGCTTTCTTT. Translated: CASSLAGLSIGAFF.